These 5 T cell receptor beta chains were all obtained from the same sample, sequenced in a study of regulatory T cells in long-lasting Graves disease. According to the study, TCR beta libraries were built with iRepertoire HTBI primers and CDR3-region Arm-PCR. TCRdb used MiXCR to reprocess the multiplex PCR reads, holding one entry per CDR3 protein. The sample yields approximately 400,000 distinct CDR3 sequences, about a sixth seen once. This sample's time point: newly diagnosed GD, antithyroid drugs for less than 3 months. Isolated PBMC RNA provided the starting material for the TCR library. The sequencing here drew on peripheral blood mononuclear cells (PBMCs), taken at new diagnosis, from a patient treated with antithyroid drugs. These receptors came from a female donor with Graves disease.

The gene calls are TRBV20-1 and TRBJ1-5; TRBD1 is a possible D gene (5 bases). V shed 6 bases and J shed 4 bases, with 16 bases lying between them. CDR1 DFQATT and CDR2 SNEGSKA come from the germline V gene (reference sequence). This CDR3 comprises 14 residues. CDR3 nucleotides: TGCAGTGCCCGGGACCAACTGGGGAATCAGCCCCAGCATTTT. It codes for CSARDQLGNQPQHF.

This clonotype was recorded at least ten times. The chain has TRBV7-2 and TRBJ2-5, with 8 bases that match TRBD2. Germline CDR1 SGHTA, CDR2 FQGNSA. The J segment lost 5 bases and the V segment lost 2 bases, leaving 7 bases of the junction unmatched. The CDR3 sequence is 15 residues long. The CDR3: CASSLFAGGSETQYF. CDR3 nucleotide sequence: TGTGCCAGCAGCTTATTTGCGGGAGGTTCGGAGACCCAGTACTTC.

This clonotype was recorded at least ten times. The rearrangement links TRBV27 to TRBJ2-1, with D maybe TRBD1 (5 bases). The germline V gene encodes CDR1 MNHEY and CDR2 SMNVEV (reference sequence). With 2 bases removed from V and 2 bases from J, the gap between germline ends came to 13 bases. The CDR3 covers 16 residues. The DNA for the CDR3 is TGTGCCAGCAGTTTACCTGGGGCAGGGCCCTACAATGAGCAGTTCTTC. Protein sequence: CASSLPGAGPYNEQFF.

This clonotype was seen many times. The chain uses TRBV18 and TRBJ1-6, with D unclear. The CDR3 is made up of 13 amino acids. The germline V and J ends were trimmed by 8 bases and 7 bases, with 12 bases remaining between them. Germline CDR1 and CDR2: KGHSH and LQKENI. The DNA of the CDR3 is TGTGCCAGCAGTCCGACGGGAAATTCACCCCTCCACTTT. Translation gives CASSPTGNSPLHF. Drawing the rest from reference TRBV18 and TRBJ1-6, the complete variable domain is NAGVMQNPRHLVRRRGQEARLRCSPMKGHSHVYWYRQLPEEGLKFMVYLQKENIIDESGMPKERFSAEFPKEGPSILRIQQVVRGDSAAYFCASSPTGNSPLHFGNGTRLTVT.

This clonotype was detected a few times. The V call is TRBV7-3, the J call TRBJ2-7; D may be TRBD1 (6 bases). This CDR3 is built from 15 residues. Germline assignment: CDR1 SGHTA and CDR2 FQGTGA. V was cut by 9 bases and J by 3 bases, with 21 bases left in between. CDR3: CARLMTGPDGYEQYF. For the CDR3, the DNA is TGTGCCAGATTGATGACAGGCCCAGACGGCTACGAGCAGTACTTC.